This passage covers 21 T cell receptor beta chains from one sample sequenced in a study of regulatory T cells in long-lasting Graves disease (dated by TCRdb to the early 2020s). Explained via the paper, the time point label denotes: newly diagnosed GD, antithyroid drugs for less than 3 months. For both TCR sequencing and RNA sequencing, RNA was extracted from PBMCs using TRIzol. Libraries were made using multiplex PCR. Instrument used: Illumina HiSeq 4000. To build TCR beta libraries, CDR3 regions were amplified by Arm-PCR using iRepertoire HTBI primers. TCRdb ran its own pipeline on the public reads, namely fastp trimming at Q25 and MiXCR clone calling, and kept in-frame beta chains. Entries are consolidated by CDR3 protein sequence, retaining the most common genes and DNA. The table for this sample lists approximately 440,000 distinct CDR3 sequences; around 16% of them were counted only once. The leading ten clones occupy 9% to 15% of the sample.

The same data also contributed to another study, on T cells in Graves' hyperthyroidism and ophthalmopathy.

Source: peripheral blood mononuclear cells (PBMCs), taken at new diagnosis, from a patient treated with antithyroid drugs. The receptors here all came from a man aged 35-49 years with Graves disease. Donor details come from another sample of the same person, matched by shared clones.

This clonotype was counted many times. The chain recombines TRBV11-2 with TRBJ2-1; 13 nucleotides align to TRBD2. This CDR3 region has 16 residues. The V segment lost 1 base and the J segment 6 bases; nucleotides outside the gene matches: 3. Germline lookup yields CDR1 SGHAT and CDR2 FQNNGV. The DNA of the CDR3 is TGTGCCAGCAGCTTAGCAGGACTAGCGGGAGTCAATGAGCAGTTCTTC. Its protein product is CASSLAGLAGVNEQFF.

The chain joins TRBV9 to TRBJ2-3; weak D call: TRBD2 (6 bases). Germline CDR1 SGDLS, CDR2 YYNGEE. The CDR3 covers 16 residues. V shed 1 base and J shed 4 bases, with 16 bases lying between them. The CDR3 DNA is TGTGCCAGCAGCGTAAATACGGGAGAGTTCGCAGATACGCAGTATTTT. Translation gives CASSVNTGEFADTQYF.

This clonotype was observed a handful of times. This chain joins TRBV7-2 and TRBJ2-6; D is undetermined. The V and J ends lost 4 bases and 2 bases respectively, with 18 bases between them. Germline CDR1 and CDR2: SGHTA and FQGNSA. The CDR3 contains 18 residues. The CDR3 bases are TGTGCCAGCAGCTACCACAGCCCTCTGAAGGCTGGGGCCAACGTCCTGACTTTC. Amino acid sequence: CASSYHSPLKAGANVLTF.

This clonotype was seen repeatedly, ten times or more. The chain recombines TRBV27 with TRBJ2-3; 8 bases align to TRBD2. The V gene end was trimmed by 2 bases and the J gene end by 7 bases; junction bases not matched to a gene: 5. CDR1 is MNHEY and CDR2 is SMNVEV in the germline V gene (reference sequence). The CDR3 consists of 14 residues. Here the CDR3 reads CASSLDGREYTQYF. The CDR3 DNA follows: TGTGCCAGCAGTTTAGACGGGAGGGAGTATACGCAGTATTTT.

This clonotype came up a few times. The chain recombines TRBV5-6 with TRBJ2-2; tentative D call: TRBD2 (6 bases). V lost 4 bases and J 6 bases, leaving 13 bases between the germline ends. Germline V gene sequence: CDR1 SGHDT, CDR2 YYEEEE. This CDR3 region has 14 residues. This chain's CDR3 is CASSRGTRAGELFF. In DNA form, the CDR3 reads TGTGCCAGCAGCCGCGGGACTCGGGCCGGGGAGCTGTTTTTT. The full variable domain, with the rest looked up from reference TRBV5-6 and TRBJ2-2, is DAGVTQSPTHLIKTRGQQVTLRCSPKSGHDTVSWYQQALGQGPQFIFQYYEEEERQRGNFPDRFSGHQFPNYSSELNVNALLLGDSALYLCASSRGTRAGELFFGEGSRLTVL.

Many counts were recorded for this clonotype. This sequence joins TRBV10-3 and TRBJ2-7; 12 bases fit TRBD2. Per germline, CDR1 ENHRY and CDR2 SYGVKD. The CDR3 sequence is 15 residues long. J gave up 0 bases and V 9 bases, and 6 bases lay outside the gene matches. CDR3 residues: CAIGETSGSSYEQYF. CDR3 in DNA: TGTGCCATAGGGGAGACTAGCGGGAGCTCCTACGAGCAGTACTTC.

There are many counts of this clonotype. The chain carries TRBV18 and TRBJ1-6; D is ambiguous. V dropped 2 bases and J dropped 3 bases, with 8 bases sitting between them. The V gene's germline CDR1 is KGHSH and CDR2 LQKENI. The CDR3 consists of 15 residues. The CDR3 DNA reads TGTGCCAGCTCACCAGGGAGGGACTATAATTCACCCCTCCACTTT. Its translation is CASSPGRDYNSPLHF.

This clonotype was picked up many times. The CDR3 loop reads CSASRRGRETQYF. In DNA form, the CDR3 reads TGCAGTGCTAGTCGTAGGGGTCGGGAGACCCAGTACTTC. This chain uses TRBV20-1 with TRBJ2-5; tentatively, D is TRBD1 (5 bases). This CDR3 has 13 residues. The V gene's germline CDR1 is DFQATT and CDR2 SNEGSKA (reference sequence). Trimming removed 3 bases at V and 5 bases at J, with 13 bases between.

This clonotype was counted between two and nine times. J is TRBJ2-1 and V is TRBV10-1, with D perhaps matching TRBD1 (5 bases). Germline values: CDR1 WNHNN, CDR2 SYGVQD (reference sequence). V shed 0 bases and J shed 8 bases, with 8 bases lying between them. The CDR3 runs to 13 residues. The CDR3 protein is CASSESGVHEQFF. CDR3 sequence (DNA): TGCGCCAGCAGTGAGTCAGGGGTGCATGAGCAGTTCTTC.

This clonotype came up many times. DNA for the CDR3: TGTGCCAGCAGCTTGTCTAGCGGGAGTGTTAACGAGCAGTACTTC. Protein sequence: CASSLSSGSVNEQYF. This chain links TRBV7-3 with TRBJ2-7, with TRBD2 identical over 10 bases. The germline V gene has CDR1 SGHTA and CDR2 FQGTGA. V dropped 3 bases and J dropped 5; count of bases not matched to a gene: 7. This CDR3 spans 15 amino acids.

Here the CDR3 reads CASSMGSDQETQYF. In nucleotides, the CDR3 is TGTGCCAGTAGTATGGGTTCAGACCAAGAGACCCAGTACTTC. This chain uses TRBV19 with TRBJ2-5; no clear D gene. V shed 3 bases and J shed 0 bases, with 8 bases lying between them. CDR3 length: 14 residues. Germline CDR1 reads LNHDA; CDR2 reads SQIVND (reference sequence).

This clonotype has only a few counts. A much more abundant neighbour one base away suggests this may be a read error. The chain joins TRBV7-9 to TRBJ2-5, with D tentatively TRBD2 (5 bases). The V gene's germline CDR1 is SEHNR and CDR2 FQNEAQ (reference sequence). The CDR3 has 16 residues. The V end was cut by 3 bases, the J end by 0 bases, with 14 bases between. CDR3 sequence (DNA): TGTGCCAGCAGCTTGGGCGGGTGGGCCTACCAAGAGACCCAGTACTTC. Its translation is CASSLGGWAYQETQYF.

The genes are TRBV6-1 and TRBJ2-2; 9 bases are a match to TRBD1. The germline gives CDR1 MNHNS, CDR2 SASEGT. The CDR3 totals 15 residues. After removal of 6 bases from V and 5 bases from J, the junction contained 7 bases not matched to a gene. The CDR3: CASRRKDRGTGELFF. In DNA, the CDR3 is TGTGCCAGCAGACGAAAAGACAGGGGGACCGGGGAGCTGTTTTTT.

This chain links TRBV12-3 or TRBV12-4 with TRBJ1-4, with 7 bases fitting TRBD1. Germline trimming cut 6 bases from V and 8 bases from J; bases unmatched to any gene: 6. This CDR3 has 13 residues. The CDR3 is CASRYRGGEKLFF. The CDR3 DNA sequence: TGTGCCAGCAGGTACAGGGGCGGCGAAAAACTGTTTTTT.

This clonotype showed up just a few times. V and J are TRBV29-1 and TRBJ2-4, with 7 bases that match TRBD1. CDR3 length equals 13 residues. CDR1 SQVTM and CDR2 ANQGSEA come from the germline V gene. V was clipped by 4 bases and J by 6 bases; unmatched bases: 6. The CDR3: CSVAGQVGNIQYF. The CDR3 region has the DNA TGCAGCGTTGCTGGACAGGTTGGAAACATTCAGTACTTC.

Worth noting for this clonotype: Being one base from a much bigger clone, this may be a read error. V and J are TRBV11-2 and TRBJ2-7; D is unclear. Trimming cost V 1 base and J 1 base, with 8 bases left between them. This CDR3 is built from 14 residues. In germline, CDR1 is SGHAT, CDR2 FQNNGV. The CDR3 bases are TGTGCCAGCAGCTTAGGAATTCCTTCCTACGAGCAGTACTTC. Its protein is CASSLGIPSYEQYF.

The chain combines TRBV3-1 with TRBJ2-7; the match to TRBD1 covers 7 bases. With V trimmed by 2 bases and J by 7 bases, 14 bases remained unmatched. The V gene's germline CDR1 is LGHDT and CDR2 YNNKEL (reference sequence). The CDR3 consists of 16 residues. CDR3 in amino acids: CASSQRTGRPYNEQYF. CDR3 sequence (DNA): TGTGCCAGCAGCCAAAGGACAGGACGACCCTACAATGAGCAGTACTTC.

In its sample, this clonotype was seen a few times. The chain links TRBV12-3 or TRBV12-4 to TRBJ2-7, with D possibly matching TRBD1 (5 bases). Trimming took off 5 bases at V and 6 bases at J, with 20 bases between the two ends. This CDR3 contains 15 residues. CDR3 protein: CASSASAKGIPEQYF. DNA for the CDR3: TGTGCCAGCAGTGCGTCGGCCAAGGGGATTCCCGAGCAGTACTTC.

This clonotype was seen a few times. This chain connects TRBV20-1 to TRBJ2-2; 12 positions match TRBD2. Germline V gives CDR1 DFQATT, CDR2 SNEGSKA (reference sequence). The CDR3 length is 17 residues. Trimming cost V 2 bases and J 0 bases; bases outside gene matches: 4. The CDR3 reads CSARKLAGGTNTGELFF. In DNA, the CDR3 is TGCAGTGCTAGAAAACTAGCGGGAGGAACGAACACCGGGGAGCTGTTTTTT.

This clonotype was recorded many times. The gene calls are TRBV28 and TRBJ2-7; TRBD1 aligns across 7 bases. This CDR3 has 14 residues. Trimming took 6 bases from V and 2 from J; bases not matched to a gene: 7. Germline V lookup: CDR1 MDHEN, CDR2 SYDVKM. The CDR3 region has the DNA TGTGCCAGCAGAGCCGGGACAGTTACCTACGAGCAGTACTTC. Translated: CASRAGTVTYEQYF.

The genes are TRBV6-1 and TRBJ1-6; 7 bases map to TRBD1. The V and J ends lost 10 bases and 10 bases, in that order; junction bases with no gene match: 10. The CDR3 is 13 amino acids. The germline V gene has CDR1 MNHNS and CDR2 SASEGT. In nucleotides, the CDR3 is TGTGCCAAGAACGGGCAGGGGGACTCACCCCTCCACTTT. Protein product: CAKNGQGDSPLHF.